This TCR beta chain comes out of a study of T cells after posttransplantation cyclophosphamide. Libraries were prepared by immunoSEQ multiplex PCR; TCRdb keeps only in-frame clonotypes and omits some of them. This repertoire holds about 39,000 clones, and none appear only once. V lost 0 bases and J 1 base, leaving 6 bases between the germline ends. The CDR3 runs to 13 residues. Germline values: CDR1 GTSNPN, CDR2 SVGIG (reference sequence). Study-wide results and caveats: Later blood repertoires were often dominated by clones from the donor CD8+ memory compartment. Skin or GI-infiltrating T cells shared few TRB sequences with blood. TRB clonality was highly associated with recipient CMV seropositivity and reactivation.

This clone was observed many times. Its antigen is as yet unknown. The sequence derives from a woman between 50 and 59 years old in good health and a related stem cell transplant donor. Sample: PBMCs. V and J are TRBV30 and TRBJ1-1; D not certain. CDR3 bases: TGTGCCTGGAGTGTACAAACGAACACTGAAGCTTTCTTT. Translated, it gives CAWSVQTNTEAFF.